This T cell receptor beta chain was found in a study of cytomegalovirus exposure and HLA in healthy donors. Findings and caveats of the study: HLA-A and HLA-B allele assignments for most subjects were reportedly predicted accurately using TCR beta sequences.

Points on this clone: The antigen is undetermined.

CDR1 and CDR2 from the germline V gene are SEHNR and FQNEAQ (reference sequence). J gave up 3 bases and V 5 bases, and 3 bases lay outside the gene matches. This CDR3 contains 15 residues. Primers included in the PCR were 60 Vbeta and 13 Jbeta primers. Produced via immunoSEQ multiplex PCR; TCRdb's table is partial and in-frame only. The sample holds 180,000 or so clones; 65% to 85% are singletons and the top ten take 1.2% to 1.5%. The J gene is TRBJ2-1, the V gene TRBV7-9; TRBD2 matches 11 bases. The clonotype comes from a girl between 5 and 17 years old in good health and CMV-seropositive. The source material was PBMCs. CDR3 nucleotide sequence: TGTGCCAGCAGCGCACTAGCGGGAGTCTACAATGAGCAGTTCTTC. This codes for CASSALAGVYNEQFF. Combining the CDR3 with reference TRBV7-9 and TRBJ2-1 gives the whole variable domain DTGVSQNPRHKITKRGQNVTFRCDPISEHNRLYWYRQTLGQGPEFLTYFQNEAQLEKSRLLSDRFSAERPKGSFSTLEIQRTEQGDSAMYLCASSALAGVYNEQFFGPGTRLTVL.